This entry lists 3 T cell receptor beta chains sequenced from one sample in a study of blood T cell repertoires in COVID-19. Data came from immunoSEQ multiplex PCR; TCRdb stores just in-frame clones and leaves some out. The repertoire holds approximately 130,000 clones, around 88% seen once, with about 16% in the top ten. The source material was peripheral blood. These receptors originate from a woman aged 45-65 years who had recovered from COVID-19.

Only a few counts were recorded for this clone. V usage is TRBV6-5 and J usage is TRBJ1-5, with 11 bases lining up with TRBD1. J gave up 7 bases and V 7 bases, and 6 bases lay outside the gene matches. This CDR3 region has 14 residues. Germline CDR1 MNHEY, CDR2 SVGAGI. The CDR3 spells CASNPDRGHQPQHF. CDR3 nucleotide sequence: TGTGCCAGCAACCCGGACAGGGGGCACCAGCCCCAGCATTTT.

This sequence joins TRBV7-9 and TRBJ2-1, with 9 bases that match TRBD2. J lost 5 bases, V lost 2 bases, and 7 bases had no gene match. CDR1 SEHNR and CDR2 FQNEAQ come from the germline V gene (reference sequence). There are 16 residues in the CDR3. The CDR3 DNA follows: TGTGCCAGCAGCTTATACCGGACTAGCGCGGACAATGAGCAGTTCTTC. Amino acid sequence: CASSLYRTSADNEQFF.

CDR3 DNA: TGTGCCAGTAGTATCGTGTTTGACACCGGGGAGCTGTTTTTT. It specifies CASSIVFDTGELFF. V is TRBV19 and J is TRBJ2-2; no clear D. The CDR3 consists of 14 residues. The germline V and J ends were trimmed by 3 bases and 3 bases, with 8 bases remaining between them. Germline V gives CDR1 LNHDA, CDR2 SQIVND (reference sequence).